This T cell receptor beta chain was sequenced in a study of blood T cell repertoires in COVID-19. The table came from immunoSEQ multiplex PCR; TCRdb's copy has only in-frame clones and leaves some out. The sample holds some 150,000 clones, roughly 87% seen once. Sequencing was performed on peripheral blood. This receptor was identified in a woman aged 70-85 years with acute or convalescent COVID-19.

The CDR3 region has the DNA TGTGCCACCAGTGATTTGAACAGGGACCAAGAGACCCAGTACTTC. The encoded protein is CATSDLNRDQETQYF. V and J are TRBV24-1 and TRBJ2-5, with D perhaps TRBD1 (6 bases). CDR3 length: 15 amino acids. V lost 0 bases and J 0 bases, leaving 7 bases between the germline ends. Germline V gene data show CDR1 as KGHDR and CDR2 as SFDVKD.